This T cell receptor (beta chain) comes out of a study of T cell responses to AZD1222 COVID-19 vaccine. As for the study in general: Pooling of second doses given at about 4 or about 12 weeks was done. Broader study findings: Spike-specific TCR breadth and depth were elevated following two AZD1222 doses. In a largely white British group with more females than males, clonal diversity was possibly underestimated.

Repertoires were generated with immunoSEQ multiplex PCR, while TCRdb's copy carries only in-frame clones and drops some. The sample has about 100,000 clones; roughly 84% are singletons. Details on this clone: Its antigen is unidentified.

The sample was peripheral blood, taken on day 0 of AZD1222 vaccination. The clonotype originates from an adult in good health.

Written as DNA, the CDR3 is TGTGCCAGCAGTACACCTCTAGATACGCAGTATTTT. It specifies CASSTPLDTQYF. The V gene is TRBV28, the J gene TRBJ2-3; D remains unclear. V was trimmed by 5 bases and J by 5 bases, leaving 8 bases between them. Germline CDR1 is MDHEN and CDR2 is SYDVKM. CDR3 size: 12 residues.